The 2 T cell receptor beta chains reported below all come from one sample, sequenced in a study of blood T cell repertoires in COVID-19. TCRdb's copy holds only in-frame clones and misses some; the assay was immunoSEQ multiplex PCR. The repertoire consists of some 160,000 clones, with under 85% occurring once and the leading ten covering 10% to 15%. Sequencing was carried out using peripheral blood. These receptors were obtained from a man aged 65 to 85 who had recovered from COVID-19.

The rearrangement uses TRBV19 and TRBJ1-2; the match to TRBD1 covers 7 bases. This CDR3 contains 14 residues. The V gene's germline CDR1 is LNHDA and CDR2 SQIVND (reference sequence). The V and J ends lost 5 bases and 4 bases, in that order; junction bases with no gene match: 7. The CDR3 protein is CASSDTGTAYGYTF. The DNA for the CDR3 is TGTGCCAGTAGTGACACCGGGACAGCCTATGGCTACACCTTC.

This chain joins TRBV12-3 or TRBV12-4 and TRBJ1-6; no firm D call. The CDR3 contains 13 residues. V was pared by 3 bases and J by 11 bases, with 11 bases between. The CDR3 DNA reads TGTGCCAGCAGTTTGCGCGGTCCCACACCCCTCCACTTT. Its protein is CASSLRGPTPLHF.